The 20 T cell receptor beta chains given below trace back to one sample, sequenced in a study of vaccination effects on CD4 cells after COVID-19. The method was immunoSEQ multiplex PCR; TCRdb's version includes in-frame clones alone and lacks a portion of them. This sample has approximately 30,000 clones; around 75% occur once, and the top ten carry about 30%. No cognate antigen is known for these TCRs. With the ViraFEST assay, the study expanded antigen-specific CD4+ T cells using viral peptide pools, then sequenced them. With nine to eleven days of culture completed, CD4+ T cells were isolated. People in the vaccine group had not been infected with SARS-CoV-2 before, and their nucleocapsid antibodies were negative. The material sequenced was CD4+ T cells from PBMCs cultured with SARS-CoV-2 spike peptides, taken before COVID-19 vaccination. These TCRs come from a human donor who received a COVID-19 vaccine.

V gene TRBV6-1 combines with J gene TRBJ2-7; 11 bases are shared with TRBD1. V gave up 6 bases and J gave up 5 bases; unmatched junction bases: 6. The CDR3 is 14 amino acids. Germline CDR1 and CDR2: MNHNS and SASEGT. The CDR3 loop reads CASSSGQGAHEQYF. As DNA, the CDR3 is TGTGCCAGCAGCTCCGGACAGGGGGCCCACGAGCAGTACTTC.

The J gene is TRBJ2-7, the V gene TRBV19; TRBD2 agrees at 7 bases. V lost 11 bases and J lost 6; bases outside the gene matches: 13. The CDR3 runs to 13 residues. In germline, CDR1 is LNHDA, CDR2 SQIVND (reference sequence). In DNA form, the CDR3 reads TGTGCCTCACAGAAAGAGACGGGAGGCGAGCAGTACTTC. Translating gives CASQKETGGEQYF.

This clone showed up just a few times. The V and J genes are TRBV2 and TRBJ1-1, with TRBD1 matching over 8 bases. The V segment lost 1 base and the J segment 4 bases; nucleotides outside the gene matches: 2. Germline-derived CDR1 and CDR2 are SNHLY and FYNNEI. The CDR3 loop spans 14 amino acids. The CDR3 DNA is TGTGCCAGCAGTGAAGAGGGGACAGGCACTGAAGCTTTCTTT. Its translation: CASSEEGTGTEAFF.

The chain carries TRBV30 and TRBJ1-3; unclear D gene. Trimming took off 2 bases at V and 4 bases at J, with 3 bases between the two ends. CDR3 length: 11 amino acids. Per the germline V gene, CDR1 is GTSNPN and CDR2 is SVGIG (reference sequence). The CDR3, as DNA: TGTGCCTGGAGTATGGGAAACACCATATATTTT. Protein product: CAWSMGNTIYF.

The chain recombines TRBV7-2 with TRBJ1-4; perhaps TRBD1 as D (6 bases). Germline loops: CDR1 SGHTA, CDR2 FQGNSA. The CDR3 runs 13 residues. Trimming removed 6 bases from V and 5 bases from J, with 10 bases in between. The CDR3 is CASRDSQNEKLFF. In nucleotides, the CDR3 is TGTGCCAGCAGGGACAGCCAGAATGAAAAACTGTTTTTT.

By frequency in the sample, this clone is medium-sized (0.01 to 0.1%). The chain is built from TRBV7-3 and TRBJ2-2; D may be TRBD2 (5 bases). The germline V gene encodes CDR1 SGHTA and CDR2 FQGTGA. The V gene lost 5 bases and the J gene lost 4 bases, with 8 bases spanning the gap. This CDR3 has 13 residues. DNA for the CDR3: TGTGCCAGCAGCGGAGGTACCACCGGGGAGCTGTTTTTT. It yields the protein CASSGGTTGELFF. Full variable domain (remainder filled in from reference TRBV7-3 and TRBJ2-2): GAGVSQTPSNKVTEKGKYVELRCDPISGHTALYWYRQSLGQGPEFLIYFQGTGAADDSGLPNDRFFAVRPEGSVSTLKIQRTERGDSAVYLCASSGGTTGELFFGEGSRLTVL.

The V and J genes are TRBV30 and TRBJ1-1; no clear D gene. Trimming took 2 bases from V and 6 from J, leaving 7 bases between them. Germline V gene data show CDR1 as GTSNPN and CDR2 as SVGIG (reference sequence). CDR3 length: 11 amino acids. CDR3 protein: CAWSRMAEAFF. The CDR3 DNA is TGTGCCTGGAGTAGGATGGCTGAAGCTTTCTTT.

The chain carries TRBV23-1 and TRBJ1-5; 7 bases are shared with TRBD1. TRBV23-1 has ORF status, its function being uncertain. CDR3 size: 15 residues. V shed 0 bases, J shed 8 bases, and the junction held 7 bases outside the gene matches. Here the CDR3 reads CASSQSARGQEPQHF. CDR3 sequence (DNA): TGCGCCAGCAGTCAATCAGCTAGGGGGCAGGAGCCCCAGCATTTT.

The chain couples TRBV6-1 to TRBJ1-1, with unresolved D. V was clipped by 2 bases and J by 6 bases, with 25 bases between them. The CDR3 extends over 18 amino acids. Per the germline V gene, CDR1 is MNHNS and CDR2 is SASEGT. The CDR3 loop reads CASSENLPLGFPYSEAFF. The CDR3 coding sequence is TGTGCCAGCAGTGAAAATCTTCCCCTAGGGTTCCCCTACTCTGAAGCTTTCTTT.

The chain carries TRBV25-1 and TRBJ2-7; possible D gene TRBD2, 5 bases. CDR3 length: 14 residues. Deletions cut 9 bases from V and 4 bases from J, with 19 bases between. Looked up from germline, CDR1 is MGHDK and CDR2 is SYGVNS. The CDR3 sequence: CASSDEPPPYEQYF. The CDR3 nucleotides read TGTGCCAGTAGCGACGAGCCTCCCCCTTACGAGCAGTACTTC.

This chain links TRBV7-9 with TRBJ1-2; D not certain. Germline V gene lookup returns CDR1 SEHNR and CDR2 FQNEAQ (reference sequence). This CDR3 comprises 13 residues. The V end lost 0 bases, the J end lost 11 bases, and 13 bases lay between the germline ends. The CDR3 DNA reads TGTGCCAGCAGCTTAGCGGCCACCCGGCCATACACCTTC. It specifies CASSLAATRPYTF.

The chain recombines TRBV2 with TRBJ2-7, with D possibly matching TRBD2 (6 bases). Trimming removed 7 bases from V and 0 bases from J, with 13 bases in between. Germline CDR1 and CDR2: SNHLY and FYNNEI. The CDR3 consists of 14 residues. The CDR3 here is CASIKRALSYEQYF. CDR3 bases: TGTGCCAGCATTAAGCGGGCCCTCTCCTACGAGCAGTACTTC.

The chain carries TRBV19 and TRBJ1-5, with D possibly being TRBD1 (5 bases). The CDR3 loop spans 16 amino acids. Germline V gene lookup returns CDR1 LNHDA and CDR2 SQIVND (reference sequence). V was clipped by 7 bases and J by 6 bases, with 22 bases between them. The CDR3 sequence: CASTKSRQGRLQPQHF. The CDR3 coding sequence is TGTGCCAGTACCAAAAGCCGGCAGGGCCGACTTCAGCCCCAGCATTTT. Full variable domain (missing parts from reference TRBV19 and TRBJ1-5): DGGITQSPKYLFRKEGQNVTLSCEQNLNHDAMYWYRQDPGQGLRLIYYSQIVNDFQKGDIAEGYSVSREKKESFPLTVTSAQKNPTAFYLCASTKSRQGRLQPQHFGDGTRLSIL.

The chain joins TRBV4-2 to TRBJ2-2, with D maybe TRBD2 (6 bases). The germline CDR1 and CDR2 sequences are LGHNA and YNFKEQ. Trimming pared 3 bases from V and 6 bases from J, leaving 14 bases between. The CDR3 is 15 residues long. The CDR3 is CASSQGTGRAGELFF. CDR3 nucleotide sequence: TGTGCCAGCAGCCAGGGGACTGGCCGGGCCGGGGAGCTGTTTTTT.

The genes are TRBV6-6 and TRBJ2-1, with 8 bases matching TRBD2. CDR1 and CDR2 (germline): MNHNY, SVGAGI (reference sequence). The trim removed 5 bases at V and 9 bases at J, leaving 18 bases unmatched. This CDR3 has 17 amino acids. CDR3 loop: CASSQVAAGVGLSEQFF. The CDR3, as DNA: TGTGCCAGCAGTCAGGTTGCAGCGGGAGTAGGGTTAAGTGAGCAGTTCTTC.

This chain links TRBV27 with TRBJ2-2; tentative D call: TRBD1 (5 bases). The CDR3 consists of 15 residues. Germline V CDR1 and CDR2: MNHEY, SMNVEV (reference sequence). V dropped 2 bases and J dropped 0 bases, with 7 bases sitting between them. The CDR3 protein is CASSLRGSNTGELFF. Here the CDR3 DNA reads TGTGCCAGCAGTTTAAGGGGTTCGAACACCGGGGAGCTGTTTTTT.

V usage is TRBV14 and J usage is TRBJ1-6; possibly TRBD1 for D (5 bases). The CDR3 is 15 amino acids. V lost 4 bases and J 6 bases, leaving 13 bases between the germline ends. Germline lookup yields CDR1 SGHDN and CDR2 FVKESK. The CDR3 region has the DNA TGTGCCAGCAGCCGCAGGGAAGCTGGTAATTCACCCCTCCACTTT. Translated, it gives CASSRREAGNSPLHF.

In its sample, this clone was seen a few times. V and J are TRBV2 and TRBJ2-3; 7 nucleotides line up with TRBD2. The CDR3 is made up of 15 amino acids. Germline-derived CDR1 and CDR2 are SNHLY and FYNNEI. Trimming removed 5 bases from V and 4 bases from J; junction bases left unmatched: 9. The CDR3 here is CASSRPSGGADTQYF. DNA for the CDR3: TGTGCCAGCAGTAGGCCTAGCGGAGGGGCAGATACGCAGTATTTT.

The rearrangement uses TRBV25-1 and TRBJ1-2; the match to TRBD1 covers 7 bases. This CDR3 has 11 residues. Losses at the gene ends were 7 bases for V and 4 bases for J; bases not matched to a gene: 0. Per germline, CDR1 MGHDK and CDR2 SYGVNS. CDR3 protein: CASTGGYGYTF. The DNA for the CDR3 is TGTGCCAGCACAGGGGGCTATGGCTACACCTTC.

The J gene is TRBJ2-5, the V gene TRBV29-1, with TRBD1 matching over 7 bases. The CDR3 contains 14 residues. V lost 4 bases and J lost 1; bases outside the gene matches: 6. Per the germline V gene, CDR1 is SQVTM and CDR2 is ANQGSEA. The DNA of the CDR3 is TGCAGCGTTGGGGACAGCTTGCTCCAAGAGACCCAGTACTTC. The encoded protein is CSVGDSLLQETQYF.